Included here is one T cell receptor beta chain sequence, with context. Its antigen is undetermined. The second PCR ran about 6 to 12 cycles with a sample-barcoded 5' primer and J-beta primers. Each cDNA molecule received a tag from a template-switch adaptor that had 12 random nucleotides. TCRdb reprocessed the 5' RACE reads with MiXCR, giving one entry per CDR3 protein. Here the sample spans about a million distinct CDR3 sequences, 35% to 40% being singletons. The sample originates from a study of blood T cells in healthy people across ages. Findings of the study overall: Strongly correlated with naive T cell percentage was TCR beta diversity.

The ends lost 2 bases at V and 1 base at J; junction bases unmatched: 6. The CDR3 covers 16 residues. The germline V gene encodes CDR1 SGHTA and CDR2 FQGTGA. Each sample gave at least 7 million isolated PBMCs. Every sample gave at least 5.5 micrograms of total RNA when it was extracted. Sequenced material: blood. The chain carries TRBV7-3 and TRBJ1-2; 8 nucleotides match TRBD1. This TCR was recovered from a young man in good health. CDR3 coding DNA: TGTGCCAGCAGCTTATCACCAGGGGGCGATAACTATGGCTACACCTTC. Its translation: CASSLSPGGDNYGYTF.